This T cell receptor beta chain is drawn from a study of blood T cell repertoires in COVID-19 (dated by TCRdb to 2020 to 2021). Concerning the study at large: Samples from collaborators originated in the United States, Italy and Spain and spanned both the acute and convalescent phases of COVID-19. The samples were drawn from two sources: the first 160 participants of the ongoing ImmuneRACE study, and some 1,300 subjects contributed by 6 global collaborators. The repertoires were made available in a free public database intended to serve as a resource for research on the immune response to SARS-CoV-2. Subjects who had been exposed to COVID-19, were actively infected with it, or had recovered from it provided the deeply sampled blood TCRbeta repertoires that made up the dataset. The material from the prospective study consisted of cDNA or gDNA derived from T cells, B-cell-depleted T cells, or PBMCs. Where HLA class I and class II types were available, the types were taken from metadata supplied by the sample provider, not from assay-based typing. A de-identified subject ID, COVID-19 status, age in years and sex were almost always included in the sample metadata. The investigation overall reported the following: Clinical and demographic metadata were provided uncurated, with the amount varying by source and participant.

Measured from the cysteine to the phenylalanine, the CDR3 is 16 residues long. Here the CDR3 DNA is all that survives: 48 bases in frame from base 1. Trimming takes 5 bases off V and 2 bases off J; junction bases not matched to a gene: 10. As encoded in the germline V gene (reference sequence), CDR1 is MNHEY while CDR2 is SMNVEV. Details on this clone: Its specific antigen is unknown. No base-level quality is on record; no much larger clone is a single base apart.

The immunoSEQ Assay, a bias-controlled multiplex PCR, was used to amplify TCRbeta CDR3 regions from genomic DNA. On the authors' methods: The number of nucleated cells in each sample was estimated by amplification of reference gene primers within the assay. To quantify the absolute abundance of each unique TCRbeta CDR3 rearrangement, sequence reads were collapsed and filtered. For each sample, productive Simpson clonality was calculated by taking the square root of Simpson's diversity index across productive rearrangements. TCRdb limited this immuneACCESS table to in-frame rearrangements with V and J called. A share of clones is missing; checked studies link under half to unresolved V genes, and the rest is unexplained. V, J and clone size derive from that table, while D and trimming were established from the DNA sequence. This sample comprises approximately 120,000 clones, less than 90% of them detected only once. Under 7% of the sample is taken by the ten largest.

Collaborating institutions collected whole blood in K2EDTA tubes following their own protocols. For TCRbeta analysis, collaborators shipped samples as frozen whole blood, isolated PBMCs, or DNA extracted from either of those sample types. The receptor's source is a man older than 75 with active or convalescent COVID-19. The rearrangement joined TRBV27 to TRBJ1-2, with TRBD1 identical over 8 junction bases. Sequenced sample: peripheral blood. The CDR3 protein is CASSQRETGENYGYTF. The DNA sequence follows: TGTGCCAGCAGTCAGAGGGAGACAGGGGAGAACTATGGCTACACCTTC.